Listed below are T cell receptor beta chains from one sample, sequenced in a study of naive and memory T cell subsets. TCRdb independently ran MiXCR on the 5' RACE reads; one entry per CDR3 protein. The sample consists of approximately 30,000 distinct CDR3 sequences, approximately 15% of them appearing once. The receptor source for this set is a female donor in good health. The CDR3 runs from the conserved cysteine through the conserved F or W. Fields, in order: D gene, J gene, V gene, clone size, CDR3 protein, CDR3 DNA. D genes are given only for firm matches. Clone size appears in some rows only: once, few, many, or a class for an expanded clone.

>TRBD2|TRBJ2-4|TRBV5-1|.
CASSLRETSGGAKNIQYF
TGCGCCAGCAGCTTGCGCGAGACTAGCGGGGGAGCCAAAAACATTCAGTACTTC
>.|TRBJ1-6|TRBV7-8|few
CASSLAATGGSSPLHF
TGTGCCAGCAGCTTAGCCGCGACAGGAGGGAGTTCACCCCTCCACTTT
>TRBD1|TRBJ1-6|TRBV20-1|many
CSARSDGTGAGLIPNSPLHF
TGCAGTGCTAGGTCAGACGGGACAGGGGCTGGTCTAATCCCAAATTCACCCCTCCACTTT
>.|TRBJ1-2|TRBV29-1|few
CSVHNRPLGYTF
TGCAGCGTCCACAACAGACCCCTTGGCTACACCTTC
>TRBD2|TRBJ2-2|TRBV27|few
CASTYRAGEEDTGELFF
TGTGCCAGCACCTATAGGGCGGGGGAGGAGGACACCGGGGAGCTGTTTTTT
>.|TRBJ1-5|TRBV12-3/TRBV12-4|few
CASSRDTSSQPQHF
TGTGCCAGCAGTCGGGACACTTCTAGTCAGCCCCAGCATTTT
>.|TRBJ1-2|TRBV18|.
CASSQGPTNYGYTF
TGTGCCAGCTCCCAGGGACCGACTAACTATGGCTACACCTTC
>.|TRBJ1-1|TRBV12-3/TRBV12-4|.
CASSRPQGRITEAFF
TGTGCCAGCAGCCGCCCACAGGGAAGGATTACTGAAGCTTTCTTT
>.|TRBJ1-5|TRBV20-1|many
CSAWRGADSNQPQHF
TGCAGTGCTTGGAGGGGAGCGGATAGCAATCAGCCCCAGCATTTT
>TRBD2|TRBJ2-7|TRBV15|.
CATSRASGVSSYEQYF
TGTGCCACCAGCAGGGCCAGCGGGGTTTCCTCCTACGAGCAGTACTTC
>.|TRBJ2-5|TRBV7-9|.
CASSLYPGKETQYF
TGTGCCAGCAGCTTATATCCGGGAAAAGAGACCCAGTACTTC
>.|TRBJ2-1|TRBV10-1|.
CASSAPFGTFNEQFF
TGCGCCAGCAGTGCGCCGTTTGGCACCTTCAATGAGCAGTTCTTC
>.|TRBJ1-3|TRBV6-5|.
CASKIAGFSGNTIYF
TGTGCCAGCAAGATTGCGGGGTTCTCTGGAAACACCATATATTTT
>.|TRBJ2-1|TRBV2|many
CASLTGGSYNEQFF
TGTGCCAGCTTAACAGGTGGGAGCTACAATGAGCAGTTCTTC
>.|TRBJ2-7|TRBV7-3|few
CASSPQGGTSYEQYF
TGTGCCAGCAGCCCCCAGGGGGGTACCTCCTACGAGCAGTACTTC
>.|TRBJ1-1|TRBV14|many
CASSQDGTNTEAFF
TGTGCCAGCAGCCAAGATGGGACGAACACTGAAGCTTTCTTT
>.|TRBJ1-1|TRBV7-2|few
CASSPPGTEAFF
TGTGCCAGCAGCCCCCCGGGCACTGAAGCTTTCTTT
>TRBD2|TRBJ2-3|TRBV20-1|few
CSAPSGGIFTDTQYF
TGCAGTGCTCCTAGCGGGGGGATCTTCACAGATACGCAGTATTTT
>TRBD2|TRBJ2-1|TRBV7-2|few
CASSFPLAGGRRSSYNEQFF
TGTGCCAGCAGCTTCCCACTAGCGGGGGGGCGACGGAGCTCCTACAATGAGCAGTTCTTC
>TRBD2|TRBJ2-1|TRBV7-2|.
CASSTSGGTSVNEQFF
TGTGCCAGCAGCACTAGCGGGGGGACCTCAGTTAATGAGCAGTTCTTC
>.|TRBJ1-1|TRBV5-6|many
CASSLKGQIMNTEAFF
TGTGCCAGCAGCTTGAAGGGACAAATCATGAACACTGAAGCTTTCTTT
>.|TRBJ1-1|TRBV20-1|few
CSARIDLNTEAFF
TGCAGTGCTAGAATAGACTTGAACACTGAAGCTTTCTTT
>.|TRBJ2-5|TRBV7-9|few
CASSLRTPGEETQYF
TGTGCCAGCAGCTTACGGACGCCGGGTGAGGAGACCCAGTACTTC
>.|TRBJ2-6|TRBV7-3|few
CASSLRGAGAGANVLTF
TGTGCCAGCAGCTTACGAGGGGCTGGGGCTGGGGCCAACGTCCTGACTTTC
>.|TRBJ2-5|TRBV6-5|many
CASSYASVQETQYF
TGTGCCAGCAGTTACGCCAGCGTTCAAGAGACCCAGTACTTC
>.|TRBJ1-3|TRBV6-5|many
CASSIRPPGNTIYF
TGTGCCAGCAGTATCCGACCTCCTGGAAACACCATATATTTT